The 32 T cell receptor beta chains below all came from one sample that was sequenced in a study of T cells in localized non-small cell lung cancer. Sequencing was performed with immunoSEQ multiplex PCR; in TCRdb, only in-frame clones are kept and a portion is missing. Here the sample spans roughly 40,000 clones, 80% to 90% being singletons. The material was peripheral blood, obtained before any cancer treatment. The receptors derive from a woman between 35 and 75 years old with stage I lung adenocarcinoma.

The chain combines TRBV12-5 with TRBJ2-1; D is possibly TRBD1 (5 bases). This CDR3 contains 14 residues. Germline V gene lookup returns CDR1 LGHNT and CDR2 FRNRAP. Deletions cut 1 base from V and 3 bases from J, with 7 bases between. CDR3 DNA: TGTGCTAGTGGTTTGGGACAGCGCTACAATGAGCAGTTCTTC. Translation gives CASGLGQRYNEQFF.

V usage is TRBV19 and J usage is TRBJ2-7, with 8 nucleotides matching TRBD2. The CDR3 runs 16 residues. Germline V gene sequence: CDR1 LNHDA, CDR2 SQIVND (reference sequence). The trim removed 0 bases at V and 3 bases at J, leaving 7 bases unmatched. This chain's CDR3 is CASSIEGAGVVYEQYF. In DNA, the CDR3 is TGTGCCAGTAGTATAGAAGGAGCGGGAGTCGTCTACGAGCAGTACTTC.

This clone was seen a single time. The chain carries TRBV5-1 and TRBJ2-3, with D hard to call. The germline CDR1 and CDR2 sequences are SGHRS and YFSETQ. CDR3 size: 14 residues. V lost 6 bases and J 1 base, leaving 12 bases between the germline ends. This CDR3 is CASTATGGTDTQYF. The CDR3 DNA sequence: TGCGCCAGCACCGCCACCGGCGGCACAGATACGCAGTATTTT. The full variable domain, with the rest looked up from reference TRBV5-1 and TRBJ2-3, is KAGVTQTPRYLIKTRGQQVTLSCSPISGHRSVSWYQQTPGQGLQFLFEYFSETQRNKGNFPGRFSGRQFSNSRSEMNVSTLELGDSALYLCASTATGGTDTQYFGPGTRLTVL.

The CDR3 DNA reads TGTGCCAGCAGAAGGGCGGGAGGGCCAGATACGCAGTATTTT. Protein product: CASRRAGGPDTQYF. This rearrangement joins TRBV2 to TRBJ2-3; 9 bases are a match to TRBD2. This CDR3 spans 14 amino acids. Trimming took 6 bases from V and 4 from J; bases not matched to a gene: 5. Germline-derived CDR1 and CDR2 are SNHLY and FYNNEI.

The V call is TRBV5-1, the J call TRBJ2-1; 7 bases are shared with TRBD1. The length of the CDR3 is 14 residues. Germline trimming cut 2 bases from V and 6 bases from J; bases unmatched to any gene: 5. The germline V gene has CDR1 SGHRS and CDR2 YFSETQ. As DNA, the CDR3 is TGCGCCAGCAGCTTTTTGGGACAGATCAATGAGCAGTTCTTC. It is translated as CASSFLGQINEQFF.

The chain recombines TRBV21-1 with TRBJ2-7; TRBD1 reflects the table's D call only, with no check against the DNA. TRBV21-1 is an annotated pseudogene. There are 17 residues in the CDR3. CDR3 in DNA: TGTGCCAGCACCCACCCTAGGGGGACGGAACCCTCCTACGAGCAGTACTTC. Amino acid sequence: CASTHPRGTEPSYEQYF.

V usage is TRBV6-5 and J usage is TRBJ2-3, with D maybe TRBD2 (6 bases). V dropped 6 bases and J dropped 3 bases, with 13 bases sitting between them. The CDR3 contains 14 residues. The germline CDR1 and CDR2 sequences are MNHEY and SVGAGI. The CDR3 reads CASSAGRRTDTQYF. In nucleotides, the CDR3 is TGTGCCAGCAGCGCCGGGAGAAGGACAGATACGCAGTATTTT.

The V and J genes are TRBV5-5 and TRBJ1-3, with D uncertain. The germline CDR1 and CDR2 sequences are SGHKS and YYEKEE (reference sequence). Trimming pared 0 bases from V and 0 bases from J, leaving 16 bases between. This CDR3 contains 18 residues. CDR3 DNA: TGTGCCAGCAGCTTGGTGCCCACGACAAGTTTCTCTGGAAACACCATATATTTT. Translating it yields CASSLVPTTSFSGNTIYF.

This clone was picked up one time. The V call is TRBV28, the J call TRBJ2-7, with D perhaps matching TRBD1 (6 bases). The germline gives CDR1 MDHEN, CDR2 SYDVKM. The CDR3 length is 14 residues. Trimming removed 2 bases at V and 1 base at J, with 9 bases between. The CDR3 region is CASSLGTPSYEQYF. The CDR3, as DNA: TGTGCCAGCAGTTTAGGGACACCTTCCTACGAGCAGTACTTC.

This rearrangement joins TRBV11-2 to TRBJ1-1, with D tentatively TRBD1 (6 bases). The CDR3 is 13 residues long. V was pared by 2 bases and J by 4 bases, with 8 bases between. Germline loops: CDR1 SGHAT, CDR2 FQNNGV. CDR3 residues: CASSLQGPTEAFF. Written as DNA, the CDR3 is TGTGCCAGCAGCTTACAGGGGCCCACTGAAGCTTTCTTT.

The rearrangement joins TRBV30 to TRBJ2-2; TRBD2 aligns across 9 bases. With V trimmed by 3 bases and J by 6 bases, 8 bases remained unmatched. The CDR3 length is 15 residues. Germline CDR1 GTSNPN, CDR2 SVGIG (reference sequence). The CDR3 is CAWSLAGLGAGELFF. CDR3 nucleotide sequence: TGTGCCTGGAGCCTAGCGGGACTGGGCGCCGGGGAGCTGTTTTTT.

The chain recombines TRBV7-9 with TRBJ2-7; no clear D. This CDR3 comprises 9 residues. CDR1 and CDR2 (germline): SEHNR, FQNEAQ (reference sequence). The V gene lost 8 bases and the J gene lost 6 bases, with 5 bases spanning the gap. For the CDR3, the DNA is TGTGCCAGCCCGACCGAGCAGTACTTC. This gives the protein CASPTEQYF.

This clone has just one count. The CDR3, as DNA: TGTGCCTCACAGGGGGCTGGGGGTGAAAAACTGTTTTTT. It is translated as CASQGAGGEKLFF. V and J are TRBV30 and TRBJ1-4; 9 nucleotides line up with TRBD1. CDR3 size: 13 residues. CDR1 and CDR2 (germline): GTSNPN, SVGIG (reference sequence). Trimming cost V 7 bases and J 7 bases; bases outside gene matches: 7. Drawing the rest from reference TRBV30 and TRBJ1-4, the complete variable domain is SQTIHQWPATLVQPVGSPLSLECTVEGTSNPNLYWYRQAAGRGLQLLFYSVGIGQISSEVPQNLSASRPQDRQFILSSKKLLLSDSGFYLCASQGAGGEKLFFGSGTQLSVL.

This chain connects TRBV19 to TRBJ2-1, with D hard to call. The CDR3 is 16 residues long. Trimming shortened V by 6 bases and J by 0 bases, and 15 bases separated the two germline ends. Germline CDR1 reads LNHDA; CDR2 reads SQIVND (reference sequence). CDR3 in amino acids: CASRPTGGSSYNEQFF. The CDR3 DNA follows: TGTGCCAGTAGGCCTACGGGCGGAAGCTCCTACAATGAGCAGTTCTTC.

The chain joins TRBV30 to TRBJ1-6; 10 nucleotides match TRBD1. The germline V gene has CDR1 GTSNPN and CDR2 SVGIG (reference sequence). This CDR3 is 14 amino acids long. The V gene end was trimmed by 0 bases and the J gene end by 7 bases; junction bases not matched to a gene: 0. CDR3 bases: TGTGCCTGGAGTGTGGACAGGGGGAATTCACCCCTCCACTTT. Amino acids: CAWSVDRGNSPLHF.

In this sample, this clone turned up once. CDR3 sequence reads: CAIRGVVAATEAFF. The CDR3 nucleotides are TGTGCCATCAGAGGGGTCGTCGCCGCCACTGAAGCTTTCTTT. The chain links TRBV10-3 to TRBJ1-1; tentatively, D is TRBD1 (5 bases). CDR3 length equals 14 residues. The ends were cut back, 6 bases at V and 4 bases at J, with 15 bases in the middle. Germline CDR1 reads ENHRY; CDR2 reads SYGVKD.

This clone showed up just once. The chain joins TRBV18 to TRBJ2-7; 10 nucleotides agree with TRBD2. The CDR3 has 15 residues. V dropped 1 base and J dropped 7; count of bases not matched to a gene: 7. Germline V gene sequence: CDR1 KGHSH, CDR2 LQKENI. CDR3 in DNA: TGTGCCAGCTCACCACAGAGCGGGAGGGCCAATGAGCAGTACTTC. Protein product: CASSPQSGRANEQYF.

The genes are TRBV11-1 and TRBJ1-4; D not resolved. Germline CDR1 reads SGHAT; CDR2 reads FQDESV (reference sequence). The CDR3 is made up of 15 amino acids. The V end was cut by 3 bases, the J end by 6 bases, with 14 bases between. In DNA form, the CDR3 reads TGTGCCAGCAGCTTCGGACCTTTCTCAGATGAAAAACTGTTTTTT. It codes for CASSFGPFSDEKLFF.

This clone has just one count. This sequence joins TRBV5-4 and TRBJ2-7; 9 nucleotides match TRBD2. The CDR3 runs 14 residues. Germline CDR1 and CDR2: SGHNT and YYREEE (reference sequence). V trimming: 4 bases; J trimming: 4 bases; junction bases outside the gene matches: 6. CDR3 sequence: CASSAGTSSYEQYF. Written as DNA, the CDR3 is TGTGCCAGCAGCGCCGGGACTAGCTCTTACGAGCAGTACTTC.

The chain carries TRBV28 and TRBJ1-2; tentatively, D is TRBD1 (6 bases). Germline V gene lookup returns CDR1 MDHEN and CDR2 SYDVKM. V lost 0 bases, J lost 6 bases, and 11 bases lay in between. The CDR3 loop spans 14 amino acids. The DNA for the CDR3 is TGTGCCAGCAGTTTATGGGAGGGGGGGCATGGCTACACCTTC. It codes for CASSLWEGGHGYTF.

The chain employs TRBV11-1 and TRBJ2-3, with D perhaps TRBD1 or TRBD2 (5 bases each). CDR1 is SGHAT and CDR2 is FQDESV in the germline V gene (reference sequence). The CDR3 sequence is 13 residues long. V was clipped by 5 bases and J by 8 bases, with 14 bases between them. CDR3 in DNA: TGTGCCAGCAGCCTCGGGACCCGTGGTACGCAGTATTTT. Residues: CASSLGTRGTQYF.

This clone was counted once. This rearrangement joins TRBV9 to TRBJ2-5; 16 bases align to TRBD2. This CDR3 comprises 18 residues. Germline values: CDR1 SGDLS, CDR2 YYNGEE. V lost 3 bases, J lost 5 bases, and 10 bases stayed unmatched. The CDR3 spells CASSAGLAGGLFRETQYF. The CDR3 region has the DNA TGTGCCAGCAGCGCGGGACTAGCGGGAGGGCTTTTCCGGGAGACCCAGTACTTC.

The chain links TRBV29-1 to TRBJ2-7; 7 bases line up with TRBD1. Germline CDR1 SQVTM, CDR2 ANQGSEA. This CDR3 contains 12 residues. With V trimmed by 6 bases and J by 6 bases, 8 bases remained unmatched. CDR3 protein: CSVDQGVGEQYF. CDR3 in DNA: TGCAGCGTAGACCAGGGGGTCGGCGAGCAGTACTTC.

The chain recombines TRBV10-3 with TRBJ2-5; D is possibly TRBD2 (6 bases). CDR1 ENHRY and CDR2 SYGVKD come from the germline V gene. This CDR3 comprises 16 residues. V lost 1 base to trimming and J lost 2 bases, with 14 bases between them. The CDR3 region has the DNA TGTGCCATCAGTGAGTTCGGGGGAGGACGACAAGAGACCCAGTACTTC. Translated: CAISEFGGGRQETQYF.

V usage is TRBV27 and J usage is TRBJ1-2, with TRBD1 matching 8 bases. The CDR3 is 15 amino acids. The V gene's germline CDR1 is MNHEY and CDR2 SMNVEV (reference sequence). V shed 5 bases, J shed 8 bases, and the junction held 13 bases outside the gene matches. The CDR3 here is CASSPSGTGRAGYTF. The DNA for the CDR3 is TGTGCCAGCAGTCCGTCCGGGACAGGCCGGGCCGGCTACACCTTC.

The chain uses TRBV5-5 and TRBJ1-1; no definite D call. This CDR3 is built from 13 residues. Germline CDR1 and CDR2: SGHKS and YYEKEE (reference sequence). Trimming removed 4 bases from V and 7 bases from J, with 14 bases in between. The chain's CDR3 is CASSRTAVGEAFF. In nucleotides, the CDR3 is TGTGCCAGCAGCAGGACTGCGGTGGGTGAAGCTTTCTTT.

The chain links TRBV6-6 to TRBJ1-2; a weak D match, TRBD1 (5 bases). With 6 bases removed from V and 6 bases from J, the gap between germline ends came to 20 bases. Looked up from germline, CDR1 is MNHNY and CDR2 is SVGAGI (reference sequence). CDR3 length: 15 residues. CDR3 DNA: TGTGCCAGCAGGCCTGGCCTCGACAGATTTAATGGCTACACCTTC. This codes for CASRPGLDRFNGYTF.

The chain employs TRBV5-4 and TRBJ2-5; TRBD2 agrees at 12 bases. Losses at the gene ends were 3 bases for V and 4 bases for J; bases not matched to a gene: 16. This CDR3 is 19 amino acids long. Germline loops: CDR1 SGHNT, CDR2 YYREEE (reference sequence). The CDR3 DNA reads as TGTGCCAGCAGCTCCGGACCTCTACTAGCGGGAGGACCGATAGAGACCCAGTACTTC. It translates to CASSSGPLLAGGPIETQYF.

The V call is TRBV28, the J call TRBJ2-2; tentatively, D is TRBD1 or TRBD2 (5 bases each). The CDR3 runs to 15 residues. The ends were cut back, 3 bases at V and 6 bases at J, with 14 bases in the middle. From germline, CDR1 is MDHEN and CDR2 SYDVKM. CDR3 in amino acids: CASSFFGGGAGELFF. The DNA of the CDR3 is TGTGCCAGCAGTTTCTTCGGTGGGGGAGCCGGGGAGCTGTTTTTT.

Only one count was recorded for this clone. This chain connects TRBV6-1 to TRBJ2-5; TRBD1 agrees at 8 bases. The CDR3 is 14 residues long. V lost 8 bases, J lost 3 bases, and 8 bases stayed unmatched. Germline V gives CDR1 MNHNS, CDR2 SASEGT. The CDR3 DNA reads TGTGCCAGCTGCCCAGGGGGCACCGAAGAGACCCAGTACTTC. This encodes CASCPGGTEETQYF.

A word on this clone: Other DNA sequences from this sample encode an identical CDR3 as well. V and J are TRBV28 and TRBJ2-5, with 8 positions matching TRBD2. J gave up 2 bases and V 5 bases, and 7 bases lay outside the gene matches. This CDR3 is 15 amino acids long. Germline-derived CDR1 and CDR2 are MDHEN and SYDVKM. CDR3 region: CASSPLAGGQETQYF. CDR3 sequence (DNA): TGTGCCAGCAGTCCTCTAGCGGGCGGTCAAGAGACCCAGTACTTC. The full variable domain, its missing parts supplied by reference TRBV28 and TRBJ2-5, is DVKVTQSSRYLVKRTGEKVFLECVQDMDHENMFWYRQDPGLGLRLIYFSYDVKMKEKGDIPEGYSVSREKKERFSLILESASTNQTSMYLCASSPLAGGQETQYFGPGTRLLVL.

This sequence joins TRBV14 and TRBJ2-1; unclear D gene. From germline, CDR1 is SGHDN and CDR2 FVKESK. V shed 4 bases and J shed 2 bases, with 9 bases lying between them. This CDR3 contains 14 residues. CDR3 region: CASSLLGTYNEQFF. DNA of the CDR3: TGTGCCAGCAGCCTTCTAGGAACCTACAATGAGCAGTTCTTC.